This TCR beta chain was recorded in a study of spatial heterogeneity in lung cancer. TCRdb recomputed calls from the 5' RACE reads with MiXCR, one row per CDR3 protein. The data show over 25,000 distinct CDR3 sequences, 7.1% seen once. This clonotype was picked up many times. Its specificity is not known. Study-level points and caveats: Tumor mutation count correlated with how many alpha and beta TCRs expanded intratumorally.

The germline gives CDR1 DFQATT, CDR2 SNEGSKA (reference sequence). This CDR3 is built from 11 residues. Trimming removed 4 bases at V and 8 bases at J, with 10 bases between. The time point is: sample taken at primary tumor resection. This clonotype was sampled from a male donor with early-stage non-small cell lung cancer. This sequence joins TRBV20-1 and TRBJ2-3; TRBD1 is a possible D gene (6 bases). The sample consisted of lung tumor tissue, taken at surgery. The CDR3 coding sequence is TGCAGTGCTACCCTAGGGGGTACGCAGTATTTT. This codes for CSATLGGTQYF.